A selection of T cell receptor beta chains follows, all from one sample in a study of T cell responses to AZD1222 COVID-19 vaccine. Sequenced by immunoSEQ multiplex PCR; TCRdb stores in-frame clones only, minus some. The data hold around 73,000 clones, with about 91% observed a single time. Sample: peripheral blood, taken 28 days after the second AZD1222 dose. The receptor set was obtained from an adult who received the AZD1222 COVID-19 vaccine. CDR3s leave out the opening cysteine and the closing phenylalanine or tryptophan.

v_call: TRBV24-1
j_call: TRBJ2-3
cdr3_aa: ATSDSAASTDTQY

v_call: TRBV3-1/TRBV3-2
j_call: TRBJ2-1
cdr3_aa: ASSQDGWGINEQF

v_call: TRBV9
j_call: TRBJ1-2
cdr3_aa: ASSVATGGNYGYT

v_call: TRBV10-3
j_call: TRBJ1-2
cdr3_aa: AISEGRETANYGYT

v_call: TRBV5-1
j_call: TRBJ1-5
cdr3_aa: ASSLAGVDNQPQH

v_call: TRBV18
j_call: TRBJ1-1
cdr3_aa: ASSLSNIGYTEAF

v_call: TRBV20-1
j_call: TRBJ2-5
cdr3_aa: SASPGQGYLETQY

v_call: TRBV19
j_call: TRBJ2-7
cdr3_aa: ASSIEWQGASSYEQY

v_call: TRBV28
j_call: TRBJ2-2
cdr3_aa: ASSGRKGGYGELF

v_call: TRBV20-1
j_call: TRBJ1-1
cdr3_aa: SAPRQPEAF